Reported below is one TCR beta chain. This table comes from immunoSEQ multiplex PCR, and its TCRdb copy is limited to in-frame clones, with some not included. This table has some 2 million clones, 85% to 95% appearing once. Trimming removed 8 bases from V and 6 bases from J; junction bases left unmatched: 7. Germline CDR1 is LNHDA and CDR2 is SQIVND (reference sequence). This CDR3 comprises 13 residues. These data belong to a study of shared clonotypes between healthy human individuals. Material for sequencing was naive CD4+ T cells sorted from blood. Subset here: CD45RA+ positively selected. The chain is built from TRBV19 and TRBJ1-2; 9 nucleotides match TRBD1. The origin of this receptor is a young man in good health. The CDR3 sequence is CASSRDREDGYTF. CDR3 DNA: TGTGCCAGTTCTCGGGACAGGGAAGATGGCTACACCTTC.